These 20 T cell receptor beta chains share one sample of origin, sequenced in a study of cytomegalovirus exposure and HLA in healthy donors. Researchers ran the PCR with 60 Vbeta and 13 Jbeta primers. Libraries were prepared by immunoSEQ multiplex PCR; TCRdb keeps only in-frame clonotypes and omits some of them. The sample holds under 200,000 clones, around 81% seen once. The sequencing sample was made of PBMCs. These receptors originate from a man aged 40-49 years in good health and CMV-seronegative.

V is TRBV10-2 and J is TRBJ1-5; D uncertain. Germline-derived CDR1 and CDR2 are WSHSY and SAAADI. The V and J ends lost 2 bases and 7 bases respectively, with 21 bases between them. The CDR3 extends over 17 amino acids. Here the CDR3 DNA reads TGCGCCAGCAGTGAGCGCGCCTCGAGGACTCAGGCCCAGCCCCAGCATTTT. Amino acids: CASSERASRTQAQPQHF.

The J gene is TRBJ2-7, the V gene TRBV27, with a possible D match to TRBD2 (7 bases). The germline gives CDR1 MNHEY, CDR2 SMNVEV (reference sequence). The CDR3 sequence is 14 residues long. V lost 3 bases and J lost 3, with 12 bases in between. The CDR3 region is CASSFGGGLYEQYF. The CDR3 DNA is TGTGCCAGCAGTTTCGGCGGGGGCCTCTACGAGCAGTACTTC.

In its sample, this clone was seen once. The gene calls are TRBV7-8 and TRBJ2-5; possible D gene TRBD1, 6 bases. Trimming stripped 2 bases from V and 1 base from J, with 8 bases between. From germline, CDR1 is SGHVS and CDR2 FQNEAQ. This CDR3 has 14 residues. The CDR3 sequence is CASSLFRGQETQYF. CDR3 in DNA: TGTGCCAGCAGCTTATTCAGGGGCCAAGAGACCCAGTACTTC.

This rearrangement joins TRBV16 to TRBJ1-4, with a tentative D call TRBD1 (6 bases). This CDR3 contains 18 residues. Germline V lookup: CDR1 KGHSY, CDR2 FQNENV. V shed 2 bases and J shed 0 bases, with 16 bases lying between them. CDR3 coding DNA: TGTGCCAGCAGCCAAAGGGCTCGCAGGGGCTCAACTAATGAAAAACTGTTTTTT. It codes for CASSQRARRGSTNEKLFF.

The chain carries TRBV10-3 and TRBJ1-2; D may be TRBD1 (6 bases). The CDR3 spans 14 residues. In germline, CDR1 is ENHRY, CDR2 SYGVKD. V was clipped by 3 bases and J by 8 bases, with 16 bases between them. This CDR3 reads CAISDGRGTGGYTF. DNA for the CDR3: TGTGCCATCAGTGACGGCAGGGGAACAGGAGGCTACACCTTC.

The chain combines TRBV13 with TRBJ2-1; D perhaps matches TRBD2 (5 bases). Per germline, CDR1 PRHDT and CDR2 FYEKMQ (reference sequence). V lost 1 base and J lost 8, with 15 bases in between. There are 15 residues in the CDR3. The CDR3 protein is CASSLEASLGDEQFF. In nucleotides, the CDR3 is TGTGCCAGCAGCTTAGAGGCTAGCCTTGGGGATGAGCAGTTCTTC.

Comments on this clone: One end of the junction fails to match germline, which may point to a read error. V is TRBV5-1 and J is TRBJ2-6; D may be TRBD1 (5 bases). Germline CDR1 and CDR2: SGHRS and YFSETQ. The CDR3 is 16 amino acids. The CDR3 bases are TGCGCCAGCAGCTTGGTTGGGGCGGCTGGGGCCAACGGCCTGACTTTC. Encoded protein: CASSLVGAAGANGLTF.

By share, this clone ranks as medium-sized. V is TRBV27 and J is TRBJ2-7, with 8 nucleotides matching TRBD1. Germline trimming cut 6 bases from V and 6 bases from J; bases unmatched to any gene: 13. The germline V gene has CDR1 MNHEY and CDR2 SMNVEV (reference sequence). CDR3 length equals 15 residues. The CDR3 loop reads CASSPRQGWVCEQYV. The CDR3 DNA follows: TGTGCCAGCAGCCCCCGACAGGGGTGGGTTTGCGAGCAGTACGTC.

V is TRBV13 and J is TRBJ2-7, with 8 bases that match TRBD2. Trimming took 5 bases from V and 0 from J; bases not matched to a gene: 3. This CDR3 contains 14 residues. Germline CDR1 is PRHDT and CDR2 is FYEKMQ (reference sequence). CDR3 sequence: CASSPGTSSYEQYF. The CDR3 nucleotides are TGTGCCAGCAGCCCCGGGACTAGCTCCTACGAGCAGTACTTC.

A few counts support this clone. The chain carries TRBV7-9 and TRBJ1-1, with a tentative D call TRBD1 (5 bases). V dropped 7 bases and J dropped 7 bases, with 13 bases sitting between them. Germline V lookup: CDR1 SEHNR, CDR2 FQNEAQ (reference sequence). The CDR3 has 12 amino acids. CDR3 sequence: CASIGGVNEAFF. The CDR3, as DNA: TGTGCCAGCATCGGAGGGGTAAATGAAGCTTTCTTT.

In nucleotides, the CDR3 is TGTGCCACCAGCAGGGAGGACCACGCTGTTGGGACCCAGTACTTC. This sequence encodes CATSREDHAVGTQYF. The rearrangement links TRBV15 to TRBJ2-5, with a weak D call TRBD2 (5 bases). Germline CDR1 and CDR2: LNHNV and YYDKDF (reference sequence). Trimming took off 3 bases at V and 7 bases at J, with 18 bases between the two ends. The CDR3 sequence is 15 residues long. Full variable domain (remainder filled in from reference TRBV15 and TRBJ2-5): DAMVIQNPRYQVTQFGKPVTLSCSQTLNHNVMYWYQQKSSQAPKLLFHYYDKDFNNEADTPDNFQSRRPNTSFCFLDIRSPGLGDTAMYLCATSREDHAVGTQYFGPGTRLLVL.

This rearrangement joins TRBV5-1 to TRBJ1-3; D perhaps matches TRBD1 (5 bases). The CDR3 consists of 16 residues. CDR1 is SGHRS and CDR2 is YFSETQ in the germline V gene. Trimming took off 0 bases at V and 0 bases at J, with 10 bases between the two ends. DNA for the CDR3: TGCGCCAGCAGCTTGGAGGGGCCAAGCTCTGGAAACACCATATATTTT. Translating it yields CASSLEGPSSGNTIYF.

This chain connects TRBV27 to TRBJ2-3; unclear D gene. Trimming stripped 6 bases from V and 1 base from J, with 14 bases between. Per germline, CDR1 MNHEY and CDR2 SMNVEV (reference sequence). The CDR3 sequence is 15 residues long. CDR3 DNA sequence: TGTGCCAGCAGGCAAGGAGCGTTACGCACAGATACGCAGTATTTT. This translates into CASRQGALRTDTQYF.

The chain couples TRBV6-1 to TRBJ1-2, with a weak D call TRBD1 (6 bases). This CDR3 comprises 13 residues. The germline V and J ends were trimmed by 6 bases and 3 bases, with 11 bases remaining between them. Germline V lookup: CDR1 MNHNS, CDR2 SASEGT. The CDR3 nucleotides read TGTGCCAGCAGAATCACAGGGTACTATGGCTACACCTTC. Protein product: CASRITGYYGYTF.

This chain links TRBV6-1 with TRBJ2-5; 12 bases agree with TRBD2. V was clipped by 5 bases and J by 2 bases; unmatched bases: 3. Germline lookup yields CDR1 MNHNS and CDR2 SASEGT. The CDR3 is made up of 15 amino acids. CDR3 DNA sequence: TGTGCCAGCAGTCTAGGACTAGCGGGACAAGAGACCCAGTACTTC. Translated: CASSLGLAGQETQYF.

The chain is built from TRBV5-1 and TRBJ2-1; 7 bases fit TRBD2. J gave up 5 bases and V 6 bases, and 5 bases lay outside the gene matches. The CDR3 has 13 residues. The germline V gene has CDR1 SGHRS and CDR2 YFSETQ. The CDR3 DNA sequence: TGCGCCAGCATGGTTAGCGGGCACAATGAGCAGTTCTTC. Translated, it gives CASMVSGHNEQFF.

The chain employs TRBV6-6 and TRBJ2-1; no firm D call. The germline gives CDR1 MNHNY, CDR2 SVGAGI (reference sequence). This CDR3 has 13 amino acids. Deletions cut 1 base from V and 8 bases from J, with 9 bases between. The CDR3 nucleotides are TGTGCCAGCAGTTACTTGAGGTGGGATGAGCAGTTCTTC. Translating gives CASSYLRWDEQFF.

The chain is built from TRBV2 and TRBJ2-2, with 12 positions matching TRBD2. The J segment lost 6 bases and the V segment lost 4 bases, leaving 0 bases of the junction unmatched. The germline CDR1 and CDR2 sequences are SNHLY and FYNNEI. The CDR3 has 14 residues. CDR3 bases: TGTGCCAGCAGTGGACTAGCGGGAGCCGGGGAGCTGTTTTTT. It is translated as CASSGLAGAGELFF.

This clone was observed once. A read error may account for a junction end that differs from germline. The rearrangement links TRBV28 to TRBJ2-6, with 9 bases matching TRBD1. The CDR3 contains 18 residues. Germline CDR1 reads MDHEN; CDR2 reads SYDVKM. The CDR3 nucleotides are TGTGCCAGCAGTTCCAGGACAGGGGTAAACTCTGGGGCCAACGGCCTGACTTTC. Amino acids: CASSSRTGVNSGANGLTF. Complete variable domain (other parts from reference TRBV28 and TRBJ2-6): DVKVTQSSRYLVKRTGEKVFLECVQDMDHENMFWYRQDPGLGLRLIYFSYDVKMKEKGDIPEGYSVSREKKERFSLILESASTNQTSMYLCASSSRTGVNSGANGLTFGAGSRLTVL.

The rearrangement uses TRBV7-2 and TRBJ1-1; no clear D gene. With 5 bases removed from V and 8 bases from J, the gap between germline ends came to 15 bases. The CDR3 has 13 residues. Germline CDR1 SGHTA, CDR2 FQGNSA. The CDR3 loop is CASSPIGLSEAFF. CDR3 sequence (DNA): TGTGCCAGCAGCCCAATCGGGTTGTCCGAAGCTTTCTTT.